The next 32 T cell receptor beta chains were all read from a single sample in a study of cytomegalovirus exposure and HLA in healthy donors. The assay was immunoSEQ multiplex PCR, and TCRdb's table has in-frame clones only and misses some. The repertoire holds some 150,000 clones, 85% to 90% seen once, with 2.5% to 3% in the top ten. Sequencing was carried out using PBMCs. These TCRs come from a man aged 18 to 30 in good health and CMV-seronegative.

V is TRBV19 and J is TRBJ2-2; 7 nucleotides match TRBD2. The CDR3 contains 13 residues. After removal of 5 bases from V and 5 bases from J, the junction contained 2 bases not matched to a gene. Germline V lookup: CDR1 LNHDA, CDR2 SQIVND (reference sequence). The CDR3 DNA sequence: TGTGCCAGTAGTTCGCGGGAGACCGGGGAGCTGTTTTTT. Translated: CASSSRETGELFF. The whole variable domain, remainder taken from reference TRBV19 and TRBJ2-2, is DGGITQSPKYLFRKEGQNVTLSCEQNLNHDAMYWYRQDPGQGLRLIYYSQIVNDFQKGDIAEGYSVSREKKESFPLTVTSAQKNPTAFYLCASSSRETGELFFGEGSRLTVL.

This chain uses TRBV27 with TRBJ1-1; D is perhaps TRBD1 (5 bases). Germline values: CDR1 MNHEY, CDR2 SMNVEV (reference sequence). The CDR3 has 14 residues. Trimming removed 7 bases from V and 5 bases from J, with 17 bases in between. The CDR3, as DNA: TGTGCCAGCAATTCTCTCAGGGAATTAACTGAAGCTTTCTTT. It specifies CASNSLRELTEAFF.

The chain uses TRBV5-5 and TRBJ2-1; 7 bases fit TRBD2. V gave up 0 bases and J gave up 8 bases; unmatched junction bases: 2. Looked up from germline, CDR1 is SGHKS and CDR2 is YYEKEE (reference sequence). The CDR3 covers 13 residues. CDR3 region: CASSLGLAYEQFF. In DNA, the CDR3 is TGTGCCAGCAGCTTGGGACTAGCATATGAGCAGTTCTTC.

The chain couples TRBV18 to TRBJ1-4; no firm D call. CDR1 KGHSH and CDR2 LQKENI come from the germline V gene. The CDR3 runs 13 residues. Trimming cost V 5 bases and J 8 bases, with 12 bases left between them. The CDR3 loop reads CASSITPKEKLFF. Here the CDR3 DNA reads TGTGCCAGCTCAATAACTCCAAAGGAAAAACTGTTTTTT.

This clone was counted between two and nine times. The chain couples TRBV27 to TRBJ1-2, with 7 bases aligning to TRBD1. This CDR3 is 15 amino acids long. V shed 3 bases, J shed 5 bases, and the junction held 9 bases outside the gene matches. The germline V gene has CDR1 MNHEY and CDR2 SMNVEV (reference sequence). The CDR3 protein is CASSFATTGEYGYTF. CDR3 in DNA: TGTGCCAGCAGTTTCGCGACCACAGGGGAATATGGCTACACCTTC.

The chain recombines TRBV19 with TRBJ2-4; 8 positions agree with TRBD1. The junction had 4 bases not matched to a gene; V was cut back by 3 bases and J by 0 bases. The germline gives CDR1 LNHDA, CDR2 SQIVND (reference sequence). CDR3 length: 16 amino acids. CDR3 residues: CASSMPGTGAKNIQYF. Written as DNA, the CDR3 is TGTGCCAGTAGTATGCCCGGGACAGGAGCCAAAAACATTCAGTACTTC.

This sequence joins TRBV2 and TRBJ1-2; 7 positions match TRBD1. The CDR3 loop spans 14 amino acids. V trimming: 3 bases; J trimming: 4 bases; junction bases outside the gene matches: 5. Looked up from germline, CDR1 is SNHLY and CDR2 is FYNNEI. CDR3: CASSEVTGTYGYTF. CDR3 sequence (DNA): TGTGCCAGCAGTGAGGTGACAGGGACCTATGGCTACACCTTC.

The chain has TRBV7-2 and TRBJ1-3; no firm D call. Germline CDR1 and CDR2: SGHTA and FQGNSA. This CDR3 region has 17 residues. The V gene lost 3 bases and the J gene lost 2 bases, with 17 bases spanning the gap. The CDR3 nucleotides are TGTGCCAGCAGCTTTTCCTTAGCATACGTGGCTGGAAACACCATATATTTT. Translated: CASSFSLAYVAGNTIYF.

The chain couples TRBV6-5 to TRBJ1-1, with 8 bases identical to TRBD1. The CDR3 contains 15 residues. V dropped 6 bases and J dropped 3; count of bases not matched to a gene: 9. The germline V gene has CDR1 MNHEY and CDR2 SVGAGI. The CDR3 DNA is TGTGCCAGCAGGGACAGGGCAATTGGGGACACTGAAGCTTTCTTT. Translation: CASRDRAIGDTEAFF.

There are many counts of this clone. V usage is TRBV27 and J usage is TRBJ2-1; the match to TRBD2 covers 9 bases. CDR3 length equals 16 residues. Germline values: CDR1 MNHEY, CDR2 SMNVEV (reference sequence). With 2 bases clipped from V and 7 bases from J, the junction kept 9 bases outside the gene matches. CDR3 nucleotides: TGTGCCAGCAGTTTAGTCGGGCTAGCGGGACTGAATGAGCAGTTCTTC. This translates into CASSLVGLAGLNEQFF.

This chain joins TRBV4-1 and TRBJ2-7, with 14 bases identical to TRBD2. Germline CDR1 is MGHRA and CDR2 is YSYEKL. This CDR3 spans 18 amino acids. V shed 1 base, J shed 0 bases, and the junction held 5 bases outside the gene matches. CDR3: CASSQATSGGDISYEQYF. DNA for the CDR3: TGCGCCAGCAGCCAAGCGACTAGCGGGGGGGATATCTCCTACGAGCAGTACTTC.

This clone was picked up a small number of times. The chain links TRBV7-8 to TRBJ1-5; no definite D call. Germline values: CDR1 SGHVS, CDR2 FQNEAQ. V lost 5 bases and J lost 9, with 20 bases in between. The CDR3 loop spans 15 amino acids. As DNA, the CDR3 is TGTGCCAGCAGCCTATCTTCCCTCGTTATGATGCCCCAGCATTTT. This encodes CASSLSSLVMMPQHF.

V is TRBV5-6 and J is TRBJ2-5, with D perhaps TRBD1 (5 bases). CDR1 is SGHDT, CDR2 YYEEEE, per germline. This CDR3 contains 17 residues. V lost 1 base and J 2 bases, leaving 18 bases between the germline ends. The chain's CDR3 is CASSLSSRQLFQETQYF. The CDR3 nucleotides are TGTGCCAGCAGCTTGTCATCTCGACAGCTATTTCAAGAGACCCAGTACTTC.

The chain has TRBV10-2 and TRBJ2-2; maybe TRBD2 (6 bases). The germline CDR1 and CDR2 sequences are WSHSY and SAAADI. CDR3 length: 17 amino acids. V was cut by 2 bases and J by 0 bases, with 13 bases left in between. The CDR3 sequence is CASSEGGFSTNTGELFF. The DNA for the CDR3 is TGCGCCAGCAGTGAGGGGGGGTTCAGCACGAACACCGGGGAGCTGTTTTTT.

The chain uses TRBV28 and TRBJ1-5; D gene ambiguous. V lost 5 bases to trimming and J lost 5 bases, with 13 bases between them. CDR3 length: 14 residues. Germline V gene data show CDR1 as MDHEN and CDR2 as SYDVKM. CDR3 amino acids: CASSRDRGDQPQHF. As DNA, the CDR3 is TGTGCCAGCAGTCGGGATAGAGGCGATCAGCCCCAGCATTTT. Based on the CDR3 plus reference TRBV28 and TRBJ1-5, the full variable domain is DVKVTQSSRYLVKRTGEKVFLECVQDMDHENMFWYRQDPGLGLRLIYFSYDVKMKEKGDIPEGYSVSREKKERFSLILESASTNQTSMYLCASSRDRGDQPQHFGDGTRLSIL.

V and J are TRBV5-1 and TRBJ1-4, with 9 bases lining up with TRBD1. The germline V gene has CDR1 SGHRS and CDR2 YFSETQ. V shed 4 bases, J shed 7 bases, and the junction held 8 bases outside the gene matches. The CDR3 has 15 amino acids. The DNA for the CDR3 is TGCGCCAGCAGCCCCACAGGGGGCCTGCGTGAAAAACTGTTTTTT. Amino acid sequence: CASSPTGGLREKLFF.

The chain links TRBV7-2 to TRBJ2-7, with D possibly matching TRBD1 (6 bases). The germline V gene encodes CDR1 SGHTA and CDR2 FQGNSA. This CDR3 is 13 amino acids long. V was shortened by 6 bases and J by 5 bases, with 14 bases between the two germline ends. CDR3: CASSPSQGHEQYV. CDR3 nucleotide sequence: TGTGCCAGCAGTCCAAGCCAGGGGCACGAGCAGTACGTC.

Points on this clone: Germline is not matched at one junction end, which may reflect a read error. V is TRBV7-7 and J is TRBJ1-5; possibly TRBD1 for D (6 bases). CDR3 length: 16 amino acids. CDR1 is SSHAT, CDR2 FNYEAQ, per germline (reference sequence). CDR3 protein: CASSPLRGNLYQPQHF. The CDR3 DNA is TGTGCTAGCAGCCCGCTAAGGGGGAACCTCTATCAGCCCCAGCATTTT.

The chain carries TRBV5-4 and TRBJ2-6; D is uncertain. Per germline, CDR1 SGHNT and CDR2 YYREEE (reference sequence). Trimming pared 0 bases from V and 0 bases from J, leaving 7 bases between. This CDR3 has 16 amino acids. The CDR3 region is CASSLGFSSGANVLTF. DNA for the CDR3: TGTGCCAGCAGCTTGGGGTTTAGCTCTGGGGCCAACGTCCTGACTTTC.

The rearrangement links TRBV18 to TRBJ2-3, with 8 bases lining up with TRBD2. Trimming at V came to 1 base and at J to 1 base, leaving 10 bases not matched to a gene. This CDR3 contains 18 residues. The germline gives CDR1 KGHSH, CDR2 LQKENI. CDR3 residues: CASSPREAGEGGTDTQYF. The CDR3, as DNA: TGTGCCAGCTCACCACGGGAAGCGGGAGAGGGCGGCACAGATACGCAGTATTTT.

The chain uses TRBV7-9 and TRBJ1-4; unclear D gene. CDR1 SEHNR and CDR2 FQNEAQ come from the germline V gene (reference sequence). Trimming removed 4 bases at V and 4 bases at J, with 13 bases between. This CDR3 is 15 amino acids long. CDR3 in amino acids: CASSYSSDFNEKLFF. The CDR3 DNA reads as TGTGCCAGCAGCTATTCCTCGGACTTTAATGAAAAACTGTTTTTT. The entire variable domain, with the rest obtained from reference TRBV7-9 and TRBJ1-4, is as follows: DTGVSQNPRHKITKRGQNVTFRCDPISEHNRLYWYRQTLGQGPEFLTYFQNEAQLEKSRLLSDRFSAERPKGSFSTLEIQRTEQGDSAMYLCASSYSSDFNEKLFFGSGTQLSVL.

J is TRBJ1-3 and V is TRBV2; TRBD1 agrees at 7 bases. CDR1 SNHLY and CDR2 FYNNEI come from the germline V gene. V trimming: 5 bases; J trimming: 2 bases; junction bases outside the gene matches: 6. There are 15 residues in the CDR3. CDR3 amino acids: CASSFQGVAGNTIYF. In DNA form, the CDR3 reads TGTGCCAGCAGTTTTCAGGGGGTGGCTGGAAACACCATATATTTT.

This clone has a single count. The chain joins TRBV4-1 to TRBJ1-5; D call uncertain. Germline values: CDR1 MGHRA, CDR2 YSYEKL. This CDR3 comprises 14 residues. V was clipped by 0 bases and J by 7 bases, with 10 bases between them. CDR3 sequence reads: CASSQDPLRQPQHF. The CDR3 coding sequence is TGCGCCAGCAGCCAAGATCCCTTACGGCAGCCCCAGCATTTT.

In this sample, this clone turned up a few times. The rearrangement uses TRBV10-3 and TRBJ2-1, with 11 positions matching TRBD2. V was clipped by 8 bases and J by 8 bases; unmatched bases: 8. Per germline, CDR1 ENHRY and CDR2 SYGVKD. The CDR3 spans 14 residues. The CDR3 DNA reads as TGTGCCATCTCTGAGACTAGCGGGGTGGATGAGCAGTTCTTC. This encodes CAISETSGVDEQFF.

This chain joins TRBV27 and TRBJ2-7, with TRBD1 matching 9 bases. Germline CDR1 and CDR2: MNHEY and SMNVEV (reference sequence). Trimming removed 5 bases from V and 8 bases from J; junction bases left unmatched: 10. The CDR3 is 14 residues long. As DNA, the CDR3 is TGTGCCAGCAGTACCCGGACAGGGGAGATCAAGCAGTACTTC. It codes for CASSTRTGEIKQYF.

The chain uses TRBV5-1 and TRBJ1-2; TRBD1 matches 9 bases. Germline V gives CDR1 SGHRS, CDR2 YFSETQ. V shed 0 bases and J 4 bases; nucleotides not matched to a gene: 4. The CDR3 sequence is 15 residues long. The CDR3 reads CASSLVTGGSYGYTF. CDR3 bases: TGCGCCAGCAGCTTGGTAACAGGGGGCTCCTATGGCTACACCTTC. Full variable domain (missing parts from reference TRBV5-1 and TRBJ1-2): KAGVTQTPRYLIKTRGQQVTLSCSPISGHRSVSWYQQTPGQGLQFLFEYFSETQRNKGNFPGRFSGRQFSNSRSEMNVSTLELGDSALYLCASSLVTGGSYGYTFGSGTRLTVV.

The chain couples TRBV27 to TRBJ1-5, with D possibly matching TRBD1 (6 bases). V lost 8 bases, J lost 6 bases, and 17 bases lay in between. This CDR3 comprises 14 residues. The germline gives CDR1 MNHEY, CDR2 SMNVEV (reference sequence). CDR3 nucleotide sequence: TGTGCCAGCGGCGACGCACAGGGAGCTCAGCCCCAGCATTTT. Protein product: CASGDAQGAQPQHF.

The chain couples TRBV11-3 to TRBJ1-1; 9 bases agree with TRBD1. This CDR3 is built from 14 residues. V gave up 5 bases and J gave up 1 base; unmatched junction bases: 2. From germline, CDR1 is SGHNT and CDR2 YENEEA. The CDR3 region has the DNA TGTGCCAGCAGCAAGGACAGGGGGAACACTGAAGCTTTCTTT. This codes for CASSKDRGNTEAFF. The full variable domain, rest sourced from reference TRBV11-3 and TRBJ1-1, is EAGVVQSPRYKIIEKKQPVAFWCNPISGHNTLYWYLQNLGQGPELLIRYENEEAVDDSQLPKDRFSAERLKGVDSTLKIQPAELGDSAVYLCASSKDRGNTEAFFGQGTRLTVV.

The J gene is TRBJ1-2, the V gene TRBV5-1; 9 bases are shared with TRBD1. Unmatched junction bases numbered 19, after V lost 0 bases and J lost 4 bases. The germline V gene has CDR1 SGHRS and CDR2 YFSETQ. The CDR3 is 20 residues long. The CDR3 sequence: CASSLDRGPSWTHDLYGYTF. The CDR3 nucleotides are TGCGCCAGCAGCTTGGACAGGGGGCCATCCTGGACTCATGATCTCTATGGCTACACCTTC.

For the CDR3, the DNA is TGTGCCAGCAGTTTGGGGTCTTCAGGGCCACGAGCTTTCTTT. It encodes CASSLGSSGPRAFF. This rearrangement joins TRBV27 to TRBJ1-1; perhaps TRBD1 as D (5 bases). The germline CDR1 and CDR2 sequences are MNHEY and SMNVEV (reference sequence). Trimming left V 3 bases short and J 10 bases short, with 18 bases between. The CDR3 extends over 14 amino acids.

J is TRBJ2-3 and V is TRBV6-1; 8 nucleotides align to TRBD2. This CDR3 is built from 14 residues. Germline V gene lookup returns CDR1 MNHNS and CDR2 SASEGT. With 6 bases clipped from V and 5 bases from J, the junction kept 7 bases outside the gene matches. CDR3 sequence: CASRGAGDVDTQYF. The CDR3 DNA reads as TGTGCCAGCAGGGGAGCGGGAGACGTAGATACGCAGTATTTT.

The chain is built from TRBV27 and TRBJ2-7; TRBD1 aligns across 7 bases. The CDR3 has 12 amino acids. J gave up 2 bases and V 6 bases, and 1 base lay outside the gene matches. Germline CDR1 MNHEY, CDR2 SMNVEV (reference sequence). Here the CDR3 reads CASRQGAYEQYF. CDR3 in DNA: TGTGCCAGCAGGCAGGGGGCCTACGAGCAGTACTTC.